Each of the 18 T cell receptor beta chains below was sequenced from the same sample in a study of metastatic and nonmetastatic thyroid tumors. TCRdb recomputed clones from the PCR reads via MiXCR. The sample shows around 23,000 clones, about 28% of them seen only once. No treatment had been given to any patient before thyroid surgery. Sequencing was done on a sample of tumor tissue. These receptors came from a male donor with papillary thyroid cancer or a benign thyroid nodule (not recorded which). Some clones in this sample may be carry-over from other donors' samples.

The DNA for the CDR3 is TGTGCCAGCAGCCCCCAAATTACTGAAGCTTTCTTT. Protein: CASSPQITEAFF. The chain couples TRBV28 to TRBJ1-1; D is ambiguous. The CDR3 contains 12 residues. CDR1 is MDHEN, CDR2 SYDVKM, per germline. V was trimmed by 6 bases and J by 5 bases, leaving 10 bases between them.

As regards this clone: With a much larger clone just one base away, this may be a read error. V is TRBV12-3 or TRBV12-4 and J is TRBJ2-1; D possibly corresponds to TRBD2 (5 bases). The length of the CDR3 is 11 residues. V was cut by 7 bases and J by 10 bases, with 11 bases left in between. This CDR3 is CASIQRGEQFF. CDR3 DNA: TGTGCCAGCATCCAAAGAGGGGAGCAGTTCTTC.

This clone showed up just a few times. J is TRBJ2-5 and V is TRBV27, with D possibly matching TRBD1 (7 bases). Germline lookup yields CDR1 MNHEY and CDR2 SMNVEV (reference sequence). V shed 3 bases and J shed 7 bases, with 18 bases lying between them. The CDR3 contains 15 residues. The CDR3 DNA reads TGTGCCAGCAGTTTGTGGAGGGGGCGCTTTGGGACCCAGTACTTC. Amino acids: CASSLWRGRFGTQYF.

The chain is built from TRBV20-1 and TRBJ2-7; 7 bases are a match to TRBD1. The CDR3 runs 19 residues. Trimming cost V 0 bases and J 3 bases; bases outside gene matches: 20. Germline V gives CDR1 DFQATT, CDR2 SNEGSKA (reference sequence). The CDR3 is CSARDLTSPRDREGYEQYF. The CDR3 DNA reads TGCAGTGCTAGAGACCTTACTTCACCCCGGGACAGAGAAGGCTACGAGCAGTACTTC.

There are a few counts of this clone. The gene calls are TRBV20-1 and TRBJ2-2, with 10 bases matching TRBD1. The CDR3 is 16 amino acids. CDR1 is DFQATT and CDR2 is SNEGSKA in the germline V gene (reference sequence). V was clipped by 4 bases and J by 5 bases; unmatched bases: 10. The CDR3 sequence: CSAMSTGTGVTGELFF. The CDR3 DNA follows: TGCAGTGCTATGTCAACCGGGACAGGGGTGACCGGGGAGCTGTTTTTT.

This clone occurred a few times. A junction boundary mismatches the germline segment, possibly from a read error. The V and J genes are TRBV27 and TRBJ2-1; 7 bases align to TRBD2. The CDR3 sequence is 15 residues long. Germline CDR1 reads MNHEY; CDR2 reads SMNVEV (reference sequence). This chain's CDR3 is CVSSFSGASYNDQFF. The CDR3 DNA reads as TGTGTCAGCAGTTTCAGCGGGGCGTCCTACAATGATCAGTTCTTC.

This rearrangement joins TRBV9 to TRBJ1-1; D is perhaps TRBD1 (5 bases). V dropped 0 bases and J dropped 3 bases, with 15 bases sitting between them. Germline V gene sequence: CDR1 SGDLS, CDR2 YYNGEE. This CDR3 contains 16 residues. CDR3 bases: TGTGCCAGCAGCGTAGGGGGCTACGGACTTGACACTGAAGCTTTCTTT. This sequence encodes CASSVGGYGLDTEAFF.

The genes are TRBV5-4 and TRBJ2-2; D uncertain. Trimming stripped 1 base from V and 4 bases from J, with 5 bases between. CDR3 length: 13 amino acids. Germline CDR1 reads SGHNT; CDR2 reads YYREEE (reference sequence). CDR3 in DNA: TGTGCCAGCAGCTTGTTTCGCACCGGGGAGCTGTTTTTT. Its protein product is CASSLFRTGELFF.

The sample holds many counts of this clone. V usage is TRBV4-2 and J usage is TRBJ2-7; 10 bases fit TRBD1. V was clipped by 5 bases and J by 2 bases; unmatched bases: 6. The CDR3 has 15 residues. CDR1 is LGHNA, CDR2 YNFKEQ, per germline. CDR3 sequence: CASSSRQGATYEQYF. DNA of the CDR3: TGTGCCAGCAGCTCCCGACAGGGGGCTACCTACGAGCAGTACTTC.

The chain is built from TRBV3-1 and TRBJ1-6; the D gene is possibly TRBD1 (5 bases). Trimming removed 4 bases from V and 3 bases from J, with 7 bases in between. The CDR3 consists of 14 residues. Germline CDR1 and CDR2: LGHDT and YNNKEL (reference sequence). The CDR3, as DNA: TGTGCCAGCAGCCGAGGGGACTATAATTCACCCCTCCACTTT. Translating gives CASSRGDYNSPLHF.

The chain recombines TRBV7-9 with TRBJ1-2, with 8 bases aligning to TRBD1. The V gene's germline CDR1 is SEHNR and CDR2 FQNEAQ (reference sequence). With 5 bases clipped from V and 7 bases from J, the junction kept 9 bases outside the gene matches. The CDR3 extends over 14 amino acids. The CDR3 DNA sequence: TGTGCCAGCAGCCCGAGACAGGGGCAGGGTGGCTACACCTTC. Its translation: CASSPRQGQGGYTF.

This clone was counted a few times. The CDR3 DNA reads TGTGCCAGCGCCGGGACAGGTACCTACGAGCAGTACTTC. This encodes CASAGTGTYEQYF. The chain has TRBV19 and TRBJ2-7; 8 bases fit TRBD1. CDR1 LNHDA and CDR2 SQIVND come from the germline V gene (reference sequence). Trimming removed 9 bases from V and 2 bases from J; junction bases left unmatched: 6. The CDR3 is made up of 13 amino acids.

This clone came up a few times. The gene calls are TRBV6-4 and TRBJ1-2, with 9 bases identical to TRBD1. Per the germline V gene, CDR1 is MRHNA and CDR2 is SNTAGT. This CDR3 comprises 15 residues. With V trimmed by 6 bases and J by 1 base, 6 bases remained unmatched. The CDR3 is CASRRKGQGNYGYTF. The CDR3 DNA reads TGTGCCAGCAGACGAAAGGGACAGGGTAACTATGGCTACACCTTC.

CDR3 residues: CASSDQRGEQYF. The CDR3 nucleotides read TGCGCCAGCAGTGACCAGAGGGGCGAGCAGTACTTC. The V gene is TRBV5-1, the J gene TRBJ2-7; D assignment may be TRBD1 or TRBD2 (5 bases each). CDR1 and CDR2 (germline): SGHRS, YFSETQ. Trimming left V 5 bases short and J 6 bases short, with 12 bases between. This CDR3 spans 12 amino acids.

This clone occurred a few times. This sequence joins TRBV27 and TRBJ2-5; 9 positions agree with TRBD1. V lost 5 bases to trimming and J lost 2 bases; unmatched junction nucleotides: 3. Germline V lookup: CDR1 MNHEY, CDR2 SMNVEV (reference sequence). The CDR3 has 14 amino acids. The CDR3: CASSLGTGQETQYF. The CDR3, as DNA: TGTGCCAGCAGTCTAGGGACAGGGCAAGAGACCCAGTACTTC.

This clone has a handful of counts. At one boundary the junction diverges from the germline segment, which might be a read error. The same CDR3 also results from other DNA sequences found in this sample. The chain carries TRBV6-1 and TRBJ2-6, with 8 bases matching TRBD1. CDR1 is MNHNS and CDR2 is SASEGT in the germline V gene. This CDR3 has 15 residues. In DNA, the CDR3 is TGTGCCAGCAGCGACAGGGGCTCTGGGGCAAACGTACTGACTTTC. As protein: CASSDRGSGANVLTF.

By sample share, this clone is medium-sized. Other DNA sequences within the sample encode an identical CDR3. V gene TRBV7-2 combines with J gene TRBJ2-7, with TRBD2 matching 7 bases. The CDR3 is 16 amino acids. V trimming: 6 bases; J trimming: 2 bases; junction bases outside the gene matches: 13. Germline loops: CDR1 SGHTA, CDR2 FQGNSA. CDR3 loop: CASSPVGGRGAYEQYF. DNA of the CDR3: TGTGCCAGCAGTCCAGTGGGGGGGAGGGGAGCCTACGAGCAGTACTTC.

In its sample, this clone is medium-sized (0.01 to 0.1%). The chain carries TRBV5-4 and TRBJ1-1; 8 nucleotides agree with TRBD1. CDR1 SGHNT and CDR2 YYREEE come from the germline V gene (reference sequence). The CDR3 consists of 17 residues. After removal of 0 bases from V and 4 bases from J, the junction contained 11 bases not matched to a gene. CDR3: CASSLAWTGMDGTEAFF. CDR3 in DNA: TGTGCCAGCAGCTTGGCCTGGACAGGGATGGATGGCACTGAAGCTTTCTTT. The whole variable domain, filled in from reference TRBV5-4 and TRBJ1-1, reads ETGVTQSPTHLIKTRGQQVTLRCSSQSGHNTVSWYQQALGQGPQFIFQYYREEENGRGNFPPRFSGLQFPNYSSELNVNALELDDSALYLCASSLAWTGMDGTEAFFGQGTRLTVV.